Listed here are 16 T cell receptor beta chains from one sample, sequenced in a study of cytomegalovirus exposure and HLA in healthy donors. It was with 60 Vbeta and 13 Jbeta primers that the PCR ran. Sequencing was performed with immunoSEQ multiplex PCR; in TCRdb, only in-frame clones are kept and a portion is missing. Of about 180,000 clones in the sample, roughly three quarters were seen once. Material: PBMCs. The receptor set was obtained from a woman aged 25 to 39 in good health and CMV-seropositive.

The chain uses TRBV5-1 and TRBJ2-3; D perhaps matches TRBD2 (5 bases). Germline CDR1 is SGHRS and CDR2 is YFSETQ. The ends were cut back, 3 bases at V and 0 bases at J, with 8 bases in the middle. This CDR3 contains 14 residues. CDR3 region: CASSSGRSTDTQYF. As DNA, the CDR3 is TGCGCCAGCAGCTCGGGAAGGAGCACAGATACGCAGTATTTT.

As to this clone: A junction end diverges from the germline sequence, so it may reflect a read error. This chain uses TRBV7-9 with TRBJ1-4; D gene uncertain. The length of the CDR3 is 17 residues. Germline assignment: CDR1 SEHNR and CDR2 FQNEAQ (reference sequence). The CDR3 DNA follows: TGTTCCAGCAGCTTAGCCCTTCGCGGGGCAACTAATGAAAAACTGTTTTTT. Translation gives CSSSLALRGATNEKLFF.

This clone has only a few counts. J is TRBJ1-2 and V is TRBV19, with TRBD1 matching over 8 bases. CDR3 length: 14 residues. With V trimmed by 6 bases and J by 8 bases, 11 bases remained unmatched. The germline CDR1 and CDR2 sequences are LNHDA and SQIVND (reference sequence). CDR3 region: CASSRTGQVDGYTF. CDR3 sequence (DNA): TGTGCCAGTAGCCGCACGGGACAGGTAGACGGCTACACCTTC.

The chain employs TRBV11-2 and TRBJ1-5; D gene uncertain. Germline assignment: CDR1 SGHAT and CDR2 FQNNGV. With 3 bases removed from V and 4 bases from J, the gap between germline ends came to 10 bases. There are 14 residues in the CDR3. The CDR3 coding sequence is TGTGCCAGCAGCTTGAGTTTAGCTAATCAGCCCCAGCATTTT. Encoded protein: CASSLSLANQPQHF.

The V and J genes are TRBV10-2 and TRBJ2-2; TRBD1 matches 8 bases. V dropped 7 bases and J dropped 7; count of bases not matched to a gene: 14. Germline assignment: CDR1 WSHSY and CDR2 SAAADI. CDR3 length: 16 amino acids. The CDR3 DNA is TGCGCCAGCACTATGAGGGGGACAGGCGGTGGCGGGGAGCTGTTTTTT. Protein: CASTMRGTGGGGELFF.

V is TRBV7-2 and J is TRBJ2-5; possible D gene TRBD2, 6 bases. V was clipped by 2 bases and J by 3 bases, with 10 bases between them. Germline CDR1 reads SGHTA; CDR2 reads FQGNSA. This CDR3 comprises 14 residues. Here the CDR3 reads CASSLYGGKETQYF. CDR3 DNA sequence: TGTGCCAGCAGCTTATATGGGGGGAAAGAGACCCAGTACTTC.

V usage is TRBV7-2 and J usage is TRBJ2-5, with 7 bases identical to TRBD1. Germline lookup yields CDR1 SGHTA and CDR2 FQGNSA. V lost 3 bases to trimming and J lost 5 bases; unmatched junction nucleotides: 6. The CDR3 is 14 amino acids. CDR3 nucleotide sequence: TGTGCCAGCAGCTTGGGACAGTCTTGGGAGACCCAGTACTTC. As protein: CASSLGQSWETQYF.

V and J are TRBV12-5 and TRBJ1-1; possible D gene TRBD1, 5 bases. V lost 5 bases, J lost 3 bases, and 13 bases lay in between. Germline CDR1 is LGHNT and CDR2 is FRNRAP. This CDR3 is built from 14 residues. The CDR3 sequence: CASGPGRGDTEAFF. The CDR3 DNA reads as TGTGCTAGTGGTCCGGGGCGCGGGGACACTGAAGCTTTCTTT.

V usage is TRBV7-9 and J usage is TRBJ1-4; perhaps TRBD1 as D (5 bases). The CDR3 totals 15 residues. V lost 5 bases, J lost 8 bases, and 18 bases lay in between. Germline assignment: CDR1 SEHNR and CDR2 FQNEAQ (reference sequence). This CDR3 reads CASSGDRTIGEKLFF. DNA for the CDR3: TGTGCCAGCAGCGGCGACCGGACAATCGGCGAAAAACTGTTTTTT.

The chain employs TRBV7-8 and TRBJ1-2, with D perhaps TRBD1 (5 bases). Between the trimmed V and J ends, which lost 1 base and 2 bases, there was a span of 11 bases. The CDR3 covers 15 residues. The germline gives CDR1 SGHVS, CDR2 FQNEAQ. The CDR3 DNA is TGTGCCAGCAGCTTAGGGGGGACTGAGAACTATGGCTACACCTTC. It specifies CASSLGGTENYGYTF. Supplemented by reference TRBV7-8 and TRBJ1-2, the full variable domain reads GAGVSQSPRYKVAKRGQDVALRCDPISGHVSLFWYQQALGQGPEFLTYFQNEAQLDKSGLPSDRFFAERPEGSVSTLKIQRTQQEDSAVYLCASSLGGTENYGYTFGSGTRLTVV.

This clone has only a few counts. The gene calls are TRBV7-9 and TRBJ2-2; D not resolved. Trimming took 2 bases from V and 2 from J, leaving 6 bases between them. CDR3 length: 14 residues. Germline CDR1 SEHNR, CDR2 FQNEAQ (reference sequence). CDR3 region: CASSLTANTGELFF. CDR3 nucleotides: TGTGCCAGCAGCTTAACAGCTAACACCGGGGAGCTGTTTTTT.

V gene TRBV5-6 combines with J gene TRBJ2-7, with 11 positions matching TRBD2. Germline CDR1 is SGHDT and CDR2 is YYEEEE. J lost 4 bases, V lost 0 bases, and 9 bases had no gene match. The CDR3 runs to 17 residues. The CDR3 is CASSLARLAGGTYEQYF. DNA of the CDR3: TGTGCCAGCAGCTTGGCAAGGCTAGCGGGGGGAACGTACGAGCAGTACTTC. The variable domain in full, completed from reference TRBV5-6 and TRBJ2-7, reads DAGVTQSPTHLIKTRGQQVTLRCSPKSGHDTVSWYQQALGQGPQFIFQYYEEEERQRGNFPDRFSGHQFPNYSSELNVNALLLGDSALYLCASSLARLAGGTYEQYFGPGTRLTVT.

The genes are TRBV28 and TRBJ2-7; 8 bases are a match to TRBD2. The J segment lost 1 base and the V segment lost 6 bases, leaving 8 bases of the junction unmatched. The CDR3 consists of 15 residues. The germline V gene has CDR1 MDHEN and CDR2 SYDVKM. The CDR3 coding sequence is TGTGCCAGCAGAACCGGGGGGGCGTTGTCCTACGAGCAGTACTTC. Its translation is CASRTGGALSYEQYF.

This chain joins TRBV12-5 and TRBJ1-5; weak D call: TRBD1 (5 bases). Germline V gene lookup returns CDR1 LGHNT and CDR2 FRNRAP. The CDR3 runs 15 residues. V lost 7 bases and J 0 bases, leaving 13 bases between the germline ends. The CDR3: CASAYPGGSNQPQHF. CDR3 coding DNA: TGTGCTAGTGCCTATCCCGGGGGTAGCAATCAGCCCCAGCATTTT.

This clone has a single count. The rearrangement uses TRBV2 and TRBJ2-7; D gene uncertain. The germline gives CDR1 SNHLY, CDR2 FYNNEI. The CDR3 loop spans 16 amino acids. Trimming took off 4 bases at V and 0 bases at J, with 16 bases between the two ends. The CDR3 sequence is CASSVESPSISYEQYF. CDR3 DNA sequence: TGTGCCAGCAGTGTTGAGAGTCCCTCCATCTCCTACGAGCAGTACTTC.

V usage is TRBV19 and J usage is TRBJ2-7, with 8 bases that match TRBD1. This CDR3 comprises 14 residues. J lost 2 bases, V lost 6 bases, and 6 bases had no gene match. Looked up from germline, CDR1 is LNHDA and CDR2 is SQIVND (reference sequence). CDR3 DNA: TGTGCCAGTAGCCGTGGACAGGGTCCCTACGAGCAGTACTTC. It yields the protein CASSRGQGPYEQYF. The whole variable domain, remainder taken from reference TRBV19 and TRBJ2-7, is DGGITQSPKYLFRKEGQNVTLSCEQNLNHDAMYWYRQDPGQGLRLIYYSQIVNDFQKGDIAEGYSVSREKKESFPLTVTSAQKNPTAFYLCASSRGQGPYEQYFGPGTRLTVT.